This T cell receptor (beta chain) was identified during a study of shared clonotypes between healthy human individuals. With 10 bases clipped from V and 13 bases from J, the junction kept 10 bases outside the gene matches. CDR1 and CDR2 from the germline V gene are ENHRY and SYGVKD. CDR3 size: 11 residues. The assay was immunoSEQ multiplex PCR, and TCRdb's table has in-frame clones only and misses some. The repertoire holds about 560,000 clones, just over 75% seen once, with about 12% in the top ten. The sample comprised PBMCs. The chain combines TRBV10-3 with TRBJ2-3, with 8 bases lining up with TRBD2. The receptor was isolated from a woman aged 40 to 50 in good health. Some clones in this sample may be carry-over from other donors' samples. CDR3 loop: CATGTGGDEYF. The CDR3 region has the DNA TGTGCCACCGGGACGGGAGGGGATGAGTATTTT.